The clone carrying this T cell receptor (beta chain) was detected a few times. Its specificity is unknown. The sample is drawn from a study of blood T cells in healthy people across ages. Alongside a J-beta primer mix, a sample-barcoded 5' primer served in a second PCR lasting about 7 to 11 cycles. Each sample provided no less than 2.5 million CDR3-containing paired-end reads. A single record per CDR3 protein comes from TCRdb applying MiXCR to the 5' RACE reads. This sample has approximately 830,000 distinct CDR3 sequences; approximately 59% occur once, and the top ten carry around a quarter. CDR3 length: 12 amino acids. Germline lookup yields CDR1 SNHLY and CDR2 FYNNEI. V was shortened by 8 bases and J by 5 bases, with 10 bases between the two germline ends. General study findings and limits: A strong correlation between TCR beta diversity and naive T cell percentage was seen. Compared with aged donors, long-lived donors showed fewer expanded clones, suggesting selection.

The V and J genes are TRBV2 and TRBJ2-1; D is possibly TRBD1 or TRBD2 (6 bases each). Sequencing was carried out using blood. The TCR was taken from a man aged 30 to 39 in good health. The CDR3 reads CASVEGDNEQFF. The CDR3, as DNA: TGTGCCAGCGTGGAGGGGGACAATGAGCAGTTCTTC.